These T cell receptor beta chains were read from a single sample in a study of blood T cells in healthy people across ages. TCRdb re-called the 5' RACE reads with MiXCR, one entry per CDR3 protein. The sample records around 2 million distinct CDR3 sequences, around 42% being singletons. Sequenced sample: blood. The receptors were sampled from a human donor in good health. The CDR3 runs from the conserved cysteine through the conserved F or W. The D gene is left open where the match is weak. Size values are once, few and many counts, or a class for expanded clones, and some rows have none.

cdr3_aa	cdr3_nt	v_call	d_call	j_call	clone_size
CASSSSDTTYYEQYF	TGTGCCAGCAGTTCCTCAGACACAACTTACTACGAGCAGTACTTC	TRBV28	.	TRBJ2-7	.
CASSNRVGNQPQHF	TGTGCCAGCAGTAACAGGGTTGGCAATCAGCCCCAGCATTTT	TRBV2	.	TRBJ1-5	.
CTRGSSGEQYF	TGCACCCGGGGCTCTTCGGGAGAGCAGTACTTC	TRBV29-1	.	TRBJ2-7	few
CATRGRRGGSYNEQFF	TGTGCCACCAGGGGAAGGAGGGGGGGCTCCTACAATGAGCAGTTCTTC	TRBV28	.	TRBJ2-1	.
CASSLRQGWNEQFF	TGTGCCAGCAGCTTAAGACAGGGTTGGAATGAGCAGTTCTTC	TRBV7-2	TRBD1	TRBJ2-1	.
CASSYSGQGQYEQYF	TGTGCCAGCAGTTACTCGGGACAGGGTCAGTACGAGCAGTACTTC	TRBV6-5	TRBD1	TRBJ2-7	few
CATRLSYNEQFF	TGTGCCACCAGGTTATCCTACAATGAGCAGTTCTTC	TRBV6-2/TRBV6-3	.	TRBJ2-1	few
CASSPRWQGAHEQYF	TGCGCCAGCAGCCCCCGGTGGCAGGGGGCTCACGAGCAGTACTTC	TRBV4-1	TRBD1	TRBJ2-7	few
CASSQELAGGDNEQFF	TGCGCCAGCAGCCAAGAATTAGCGGGGGGTGACAATGAGCAGTTCTTC	TRBV4-3	TRBD2	TRBJ2-1	.
CASSASGTANYGYTF	TGTGCCAGCAGTGCGTCCGGGACAGCGAACTATGGCTACACCTTC	TRBV6-1	TRBD1	TRBJ1-2	few
CSASSPAGANVLTF	TGCAGTGCTAGCAGCCCCGCCGGGGCCAACGTCCTGACTTTC	TRBV20-1	.	TRBJ2-6	.
CSAAGVVFTEAFF	TGCAGTGCGGCGGGGGTAGTTTTCACTGAAGCTTTCTTT	TRBV20-1	.	TRBJ1-1	few
CAIQTSSSYEQYF	TGTGCCATACAGACTAGCAGCTCCTACGAGCAGTACTTC	TRBV2	TRBD2	TRBJ2-7	few
CASSSGDSQETQYF	TGCGCCAGCAGCTCCGGGGACAGCCAAGAGACCCAGTACTTC	TRBV5-1	TRBD1	TRBJ2-5	.
CASSLVTSGGTDTQYF	TGTGCCAGCAGCTTAGTGACTAGCGGGGGAACAGATACGCAGTATTTT	TRBV7-6	TRBD2	TRBJ2-3	.
CASSPRTSGNTIYF	TGTGCCAGCAGCCCCAGAACCTCTGGAAACACCATATATTTT	TRBV11-3	.	TRBJ1-3	few
CASSQGTVEQGEQFF	TGTGCCAGCAGTCAGGGGACAGTTGAACAGGGTGAGCAGTTCTTC	TRBV6-6	TRBD1	TRBJ2-1	.
CASLHRLLYEQYF	TGTGCCAGCTTACACAGACTCCTCTACGAGCAGTACTTC	TRBV6-2/TRBV6-3	.	TRBJ2-7	few
CSAQTLGLAGEDEQYF	TGCAGTGCTCAAACACTTGGACTAGCGGGGGAGGACGAGCAGTACTTC	TRBV20-1	TRBD2	TRBJ2-7	few
CASSFSELQETQYF	TGTGCCAGCAGCTTTTCAGAGCTCCAAGAGACCCAGTACTTC	TRBV11-3	.	TRBJ2-5	few
CASSLAYRGVRTEAFF	TGCGCCAGCAGCTTGGCCTACAGGGGGGTGAGAACTGAAGCTTTCTTT	TRBV5-1	TRBD1	TRBJ1-1	.
CASSQETDGENNEQFF	TGTGCCAGCAGCCAAGAAACGGATGGCGAAAACAATGAGCAGTTCTTC	TRBV4-2	.	TRBJ2-1	few
CASGIRTNRETQYF	TGTGCCAGTGGCATTAGGACAAACCGAGAGACCCAGTACTTC	TRBV7-9	.	TRBJ2-5	.
CASSFEGQKAFF	TGTGCCAGCAGTTTTGAGGGACAGAAAGCTTTCTTT	TRBV12-3/TRBV12-4	TRBD1	TRBJ1-1	.
CASSQDRSIGYGYTF	TGCGCCAGCAGCCAAGATAGGAGTATAGGGTATGGCTACACCTTC	TRBV4-3	.	TRBJ1-2	few
CASTREGAGNYGYTF	TGTGCCAGCACCAGGGAGGGGGCCGGTAACTATGGCTACACCTTC	TRBV28	TRBD1	TRBJ1-2	.
CASSFGGASYTF	TGTGCCAGCAGCTTTGGGGGCGCGAGCTACACCTTC	TRBV7-2	.	TRBJ1-2	.
CASCQGGRGSSYEQYF	TGCGCCAGCTGCCAAGGGGGGCGGGGGTCCTCCTACGAGCAGTACTTC	TRBV4-3	.	TRBJ2-7	once
CASSYYPGIYEQYF	TGTGCCAGCAGTTACTATCCGGGAATCTACGAGCAGTACTTC	TRBV6-5	.	TRBJ2-7	many
CASGLSVPGGPAGAPYNEQFF	TGCGCCAGCGGCTTGTCGGTTCCGGGAGGACCAGCGGGGGCCCCCTACAATGAGCAGTTCTTC	TRBV5-1	TRBD2	TRBJ2-1	.
CASSERAEPRGHYGYTF	TGTGCCAGCAGTGAAAGGGCAGAACCCCGCGGCCACTATGGCTACACCTTC	TRBV6-1	.	TRBJ1-2	.
CASSQGPGTTGEPQHF	TGCGCCAGCAGCCAAGGGCCCGGAACCACAGGGGAGCCCCAGCATTTT	TRBV4-1	TRBD1	TRBJ1-5	.
CASRGARYEQYF	TGTGCCAGCAGAGGGGCGAGATACGAGCAGTACTTC	TRBV6-2/TRBV6-3	.	TRBJ2-7	.
CASSPGQGSRQPQHF	TGCGCCAGCAGCCCGGGACAGGGGTCGCGACAGCCCCAGCATTTT	TRBV4-1	TRBD1	TRBJ1-5	.
CASSPPSQYEQYF	TGTGCCAGCAGCCCCCCGTCCCAGTACGAGCAGTACTTC	TRBV7-9	.	TRBJ2-7	.
CASGGGKNIQYF	TGTGCCAGCGGGGGGGGCAAAAACATTCAGTACTTC	TRBV2	TRBD2	TRBJ2-4	few
CASSGQGAGYEQYF	TGTGCCAGCAGCGGACAGGGGGCAGGCTACGAGCAGTACTTC	TRBV2	TRBD1	TRBJ2-7	few
CASSQFSDRNYGYTF	TGCGCCAGCAGCCAGTTCTCGGACAGGAACTATGGCTACACCTTC	TRBV4-3	TRBD1	TRBJ1-2	few
CSVGDRVVSDTQYF	TGCAGCGTTGGAGACAGGGTAGTATCAGATACGCAGTATTTT	TRBV29-1	TRBD1	TRBJ2-3	many
CASNITQGASEQFF	TGTGCCAGCAACATAACACAGGGGGCTAGTGAGCAGTTCTTC	TRBV7-6	TRBD1	TRBJ2-1	few